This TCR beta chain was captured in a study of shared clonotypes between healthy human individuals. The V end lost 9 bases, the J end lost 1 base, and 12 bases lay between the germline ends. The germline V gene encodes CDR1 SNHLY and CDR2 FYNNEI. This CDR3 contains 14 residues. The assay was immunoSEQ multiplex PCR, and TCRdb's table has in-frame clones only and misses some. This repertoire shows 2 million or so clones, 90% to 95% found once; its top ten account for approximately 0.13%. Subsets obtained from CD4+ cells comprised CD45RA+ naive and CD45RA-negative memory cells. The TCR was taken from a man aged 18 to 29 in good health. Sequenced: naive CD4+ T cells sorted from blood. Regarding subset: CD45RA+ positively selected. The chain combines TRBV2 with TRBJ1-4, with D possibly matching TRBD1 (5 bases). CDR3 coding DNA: TGTGCCAGAAGGGGCGTCGAAACTAATGAAAAACTGTTTTTT. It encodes CARRGVETNEKLFF.